These T cell receptor beta chains were read from a single sample in a study of OX40 agonist ivuxolimab in advanced cancers. Sequenced by immunoSEQ multiplex PCR; TCRdb stores in-frame clones only, minus some. The sample has tens of thousands of clones; roughly nine tenths are singletons. Sequenced here: CD4+ or CD8+ T cells sorted from blood, sampled in a trial of the OX40 agonist ivuxolimab. The receptor source for this set is an adult with an advanced solid tumor such as melanoma, head and neck, liver or kidney cancer. Each CDR3 is given with its conserved first and last residue.

V gene	CDR3 length	J gene	CDR3 protein
TRBV2	15	TRBJ1-2	CASSGQGTGNYGYTF
TRBV5-1	14	TRBJ1-5	CASSPRGGNQPQHF
TRBV30	13	TRBJ2-7	CAWKAGGSYEQYF
TRBV10-3	14	TRBJ1-5	CAISEKGGNQPQHF
TRBV5-1	17	TRBJ2-3	CASSLGPSGPSTDTQYF
TRBV21-1	14	TRBJ2-7	CASSSDRGVNEQYF
TRBV5-1	15	TRBJ1-2	CASSLGPGLGYGYTF
TRBV13	21	TRBJ2-1	CASSTPTGTGGMGATYNEQFF
TRBV28	14	TRBJ1-4	CASSTAATNEKLFF
TRBV6-6	12	TRBJ2-7	CASSYQGQEQYF
TRBV5-1	14	TRBJ2-5	CASSLTISEETQYF
TRBV25-1	15	TRBJ1-2	CASSDARTVNYGYTF
TRBV5-4	16	TRBJ2-3	CASSFRAGGSTDTQYF
TRBV7-9	15	TRBJ1-4	CASSLEGGTNEKLFF
TRBV4-2	17	TRBJ2-7	CASSQDLADRGTYEQYF
TRBV6-1	14	TRBJ1-2	CASSEDARVKGYTF
TRBV19	13	TRBJ1-2	CATGGGANYGYTF
TRBV5-1	17	TRBJ1-2	CASSLGGGTIPNYGYTF
TRBV7-3	15	TRBJ2-5	CASAASGRFQETQYF
TRBV5-8	16	TRBJ1-1	CASSFGLLNRETEAFF
TRBV2	13	TRBJ1-1	CASAGQGRTEAFF
TRBV6-6	13	TRBJ1-2	CASTGTGTVGYTF
TRBV5-8	14	TRBJ2-5	CASSLRSGGETQYF
TRBV19	18	TRBJ2-1	CASSIGWRGRGRDNEQFF
TRBV19	13	TRBJ1-5	CASSPQGALAQHF
TRBV7-9	14	TRBJ1-6	CASSLQLDNSPLHF
TRBV2	14	TRBJ1-4	CASKRASTNEKLFF
TRBV12-5	14	TRBJ2-3	CASGSAALGDTQYF
TRBV27	13	TRBJ2-7	CASSRPGSYEQYF
TRBV5-1	15	TRBJ1-1	CASSLESVGQRQAFF
TRBV10-3	17	TRBJ2-3	CAIGGLAGGINTDTQYF
TRBV30	12	TRBJ1-1	CAWIQGYTEAFF
TRBV19	12	TRBJ1-5	CASTDSNQPQHF
TRBV5-1	15	TRBJ2-5	CASSSPGPRVETQYF
TRBV12-5	18	TRBJ2-3	CASGLVLASSGGTDTQYF
TRBV2	14	TRBJ2-3	CASSVTRGTDTQYF
TRBV5-1	15	TRBJ2-2	CASSPRTTNTGELFF
TRBV29-1	15	TRBJ2-4	CSVDGGLPAKNIQYF
TRBV5-1	16	TRBJ2-3	CASCSGAAGNTDTQYF
TRBV23-1	17	TRBJ2-7	CASRQTPGTGGKNEQYF
TRBV6-6	14	TRBJ2-3	CASSQLAGWDTQYF
TRBV5-1	14	TRBJ1-3	CASSLADSGNTIYF
TRBV14	17	TRBJ2-2	CASSQKLGLAGAGELFF
TRBV7-9	16	TRBJ2-2	CASSLTTGGNTGELFF
TRBV5-4	16	TRBJ2-6	CASSLETRSGANVLTF
TRBV28	15	TRBJ1-1	CASSYGTGGLTEAFF
TRBV5-1	18	TRBJ2-1	CASSLGGPSGTAAHEQFF
TRBV9	15	TRBJ1-2	CASSVRGVGGYGYTF
TRBV7-8	15	TRBJ2-7	CASSLEQIESYEQYF
TRBV15	12	TRBJ2-3	CATSRARDTQYF
TRBV5-6	14	TRBJ1-1	CASSLVQVNTEAFF